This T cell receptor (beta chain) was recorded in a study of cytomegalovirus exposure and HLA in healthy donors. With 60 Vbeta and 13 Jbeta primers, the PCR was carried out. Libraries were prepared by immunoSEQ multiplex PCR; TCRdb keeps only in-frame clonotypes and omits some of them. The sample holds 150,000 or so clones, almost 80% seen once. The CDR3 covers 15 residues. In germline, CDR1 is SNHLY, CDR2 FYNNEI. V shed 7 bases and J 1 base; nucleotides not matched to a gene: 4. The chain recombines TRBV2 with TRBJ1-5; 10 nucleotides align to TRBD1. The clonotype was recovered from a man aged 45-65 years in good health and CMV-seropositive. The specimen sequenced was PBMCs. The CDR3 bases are TGTGCCAGCACGGCGGGACAGGGGAGCAATCAGCCCCAGCATTTT. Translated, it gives CASTAGQGSNQPQHF.